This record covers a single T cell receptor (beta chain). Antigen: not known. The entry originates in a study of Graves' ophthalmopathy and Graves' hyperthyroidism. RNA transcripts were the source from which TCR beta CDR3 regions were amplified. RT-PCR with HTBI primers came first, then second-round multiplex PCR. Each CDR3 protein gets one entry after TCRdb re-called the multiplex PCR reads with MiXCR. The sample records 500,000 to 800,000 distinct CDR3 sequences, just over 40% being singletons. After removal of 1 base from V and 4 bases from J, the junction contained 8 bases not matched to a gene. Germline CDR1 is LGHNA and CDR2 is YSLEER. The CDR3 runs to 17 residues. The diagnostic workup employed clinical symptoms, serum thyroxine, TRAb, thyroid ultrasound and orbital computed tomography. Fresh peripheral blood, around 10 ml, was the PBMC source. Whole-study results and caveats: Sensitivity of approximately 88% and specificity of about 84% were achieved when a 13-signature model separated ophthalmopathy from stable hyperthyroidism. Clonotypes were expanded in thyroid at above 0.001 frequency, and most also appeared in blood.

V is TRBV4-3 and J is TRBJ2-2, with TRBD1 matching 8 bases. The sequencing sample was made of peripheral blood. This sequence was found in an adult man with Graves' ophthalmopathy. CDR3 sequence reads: CASSQGRTGWSTGELFF. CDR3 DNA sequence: TGCGCCAGCAGCCAAGGGAGGACAGGGTGGAGCACCGGGGAGCTGTTTTTT.